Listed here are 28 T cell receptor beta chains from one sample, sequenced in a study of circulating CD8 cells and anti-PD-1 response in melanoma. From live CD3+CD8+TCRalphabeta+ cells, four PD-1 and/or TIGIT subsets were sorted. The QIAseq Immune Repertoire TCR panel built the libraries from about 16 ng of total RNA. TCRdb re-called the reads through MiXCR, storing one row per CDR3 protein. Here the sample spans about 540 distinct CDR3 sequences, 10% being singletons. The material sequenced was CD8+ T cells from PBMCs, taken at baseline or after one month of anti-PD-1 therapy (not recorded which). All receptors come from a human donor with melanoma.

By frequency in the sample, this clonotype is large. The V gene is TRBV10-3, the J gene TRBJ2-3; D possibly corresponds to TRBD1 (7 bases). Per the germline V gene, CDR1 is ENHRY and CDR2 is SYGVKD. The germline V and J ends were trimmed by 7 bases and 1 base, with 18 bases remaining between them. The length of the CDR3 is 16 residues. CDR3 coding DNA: TGTGCCATCAAAGGGAGTGGAGGGGGCGGCACAGATACGCAGTATTTT. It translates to CAIKGSGGGGTDTQYF.

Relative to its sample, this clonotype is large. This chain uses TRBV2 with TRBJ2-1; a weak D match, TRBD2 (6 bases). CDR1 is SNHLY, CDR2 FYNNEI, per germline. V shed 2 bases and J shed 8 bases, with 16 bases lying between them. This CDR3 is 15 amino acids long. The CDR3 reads CASSESLGGLYEQFF. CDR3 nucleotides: TGTGCCAGCAGTGAATCGTTGGGGGGTCTCTATGAGCAGTTCTTC.

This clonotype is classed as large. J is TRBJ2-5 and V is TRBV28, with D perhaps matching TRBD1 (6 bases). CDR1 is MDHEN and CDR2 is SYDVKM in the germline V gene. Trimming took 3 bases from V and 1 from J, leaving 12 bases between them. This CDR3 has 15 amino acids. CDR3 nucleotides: TGTGCCAGCAGTTTCCCCAACAGGGCCCAAGAGACCCAGTACTTC. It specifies CASSFPNRAQETQYF.

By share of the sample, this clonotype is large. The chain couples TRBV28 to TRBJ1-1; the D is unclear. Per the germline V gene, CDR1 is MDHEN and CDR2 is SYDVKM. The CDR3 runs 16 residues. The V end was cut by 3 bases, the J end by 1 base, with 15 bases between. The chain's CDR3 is CASSFPLGQKNTEAFF. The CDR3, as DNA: TGTGCCAGCAGTTTTCCCCTCGGCCAGAAGAACACTGAAGCTTTCTTT.

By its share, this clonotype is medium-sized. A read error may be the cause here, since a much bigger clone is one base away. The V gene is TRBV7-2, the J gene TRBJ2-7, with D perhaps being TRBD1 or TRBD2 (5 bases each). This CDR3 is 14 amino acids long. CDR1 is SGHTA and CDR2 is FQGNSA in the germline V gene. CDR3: CAGSSSGLPGEQYF. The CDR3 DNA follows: TGTGCCGGCAGCTCCTCGGGGCTCCCGGGGGAGCAGTACTTC.

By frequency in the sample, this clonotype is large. The CDR3 spells CSARDPTSGSSTVYEQYF. The CDR3 region has the DNA TGCAGTGCTAGAGACCCGACATCGGGTTCTAGCACCGTCTACGAGCAGTACTTC. The V gene is TRBV20-1, the J gene TRBJ2-7, with D perhaps TRBD2 (5 bases). CDR1 is DFQATT, CDR2 SNEGSKA, per germline (reference sequence). The CDR3 extends over 18 amino acids. Trimming removed 0 bases from V and 3 bases from J, with 24 bases in between.

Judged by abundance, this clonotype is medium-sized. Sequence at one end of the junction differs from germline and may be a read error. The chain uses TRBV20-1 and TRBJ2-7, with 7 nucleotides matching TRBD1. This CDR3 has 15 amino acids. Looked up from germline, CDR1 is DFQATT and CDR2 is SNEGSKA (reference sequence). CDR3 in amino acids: CSAGERDRAPYEQYF. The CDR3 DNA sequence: TGCAGTGCTGGAGAACGAGACAGGGCCCCCTACGAGCAGTACTTC.

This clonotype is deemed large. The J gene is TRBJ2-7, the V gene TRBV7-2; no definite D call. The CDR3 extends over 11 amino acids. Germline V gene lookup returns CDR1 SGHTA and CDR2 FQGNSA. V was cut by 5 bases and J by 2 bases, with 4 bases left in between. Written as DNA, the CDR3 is TGTGCCAGCAGCCTAACCTACGAGCAGTACTTC. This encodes CASSLTYEQYF.

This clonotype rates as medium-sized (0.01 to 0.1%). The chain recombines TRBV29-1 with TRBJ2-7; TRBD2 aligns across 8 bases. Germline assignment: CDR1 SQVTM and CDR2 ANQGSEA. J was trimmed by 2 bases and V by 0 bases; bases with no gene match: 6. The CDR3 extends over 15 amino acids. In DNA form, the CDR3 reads TGCAGCGTTGAAGAGGGCGGGAGGACCCCCTACGAGCAGTACTTC. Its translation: CSVEEGGRTPYEQYF.

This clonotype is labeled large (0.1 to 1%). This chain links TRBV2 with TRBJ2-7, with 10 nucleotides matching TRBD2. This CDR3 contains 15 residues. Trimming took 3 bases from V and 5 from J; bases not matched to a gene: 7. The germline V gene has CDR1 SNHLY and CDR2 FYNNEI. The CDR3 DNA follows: TGTGCCAGCAGTGATCGTCAGCGGGAGGGCGACGAGCAGTACTTC. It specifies CASSDRQREGDEQYF.

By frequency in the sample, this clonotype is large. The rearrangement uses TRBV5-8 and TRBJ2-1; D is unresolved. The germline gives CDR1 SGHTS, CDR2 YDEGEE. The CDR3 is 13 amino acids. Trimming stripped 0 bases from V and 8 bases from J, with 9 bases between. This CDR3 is CASSLAMRDEQFF. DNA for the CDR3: TGTGCCAGCAGCTTGGCCATGCGCGATGAGCAGTTCTTC.

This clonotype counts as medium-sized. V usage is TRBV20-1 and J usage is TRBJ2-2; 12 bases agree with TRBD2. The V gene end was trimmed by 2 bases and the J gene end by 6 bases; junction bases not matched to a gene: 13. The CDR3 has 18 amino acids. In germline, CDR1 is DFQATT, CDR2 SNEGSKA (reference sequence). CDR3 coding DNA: TGCAGTGCTAGATCCACCGACGGGCTAGCGGGAGGGGCCGGGGAGCTGTTTTTT. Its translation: CSARSTDGLAGGAGELFF.

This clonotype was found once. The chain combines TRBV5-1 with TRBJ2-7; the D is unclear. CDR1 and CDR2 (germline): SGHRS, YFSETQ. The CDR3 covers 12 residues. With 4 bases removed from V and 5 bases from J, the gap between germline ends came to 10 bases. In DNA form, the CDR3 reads TGCGCCAGCAGCGGGCTCACCGACGAGCAGTACTTC. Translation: CASSGLTDEQYF. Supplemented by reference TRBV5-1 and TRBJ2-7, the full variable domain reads KAGVTQTPRYLIKTRGQQVTLSCSPISGHRSVSWYQQTPGQGLQFLFEYFSETQRNKGNFPGRFSGRQFSNSRSEMNVSTLELGDSALYLCASSGLTDEQYFGPGTRLTVT.

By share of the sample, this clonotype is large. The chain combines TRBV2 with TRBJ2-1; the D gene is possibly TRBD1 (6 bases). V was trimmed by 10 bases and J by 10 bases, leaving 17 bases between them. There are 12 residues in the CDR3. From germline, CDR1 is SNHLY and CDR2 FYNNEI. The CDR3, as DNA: TGTGCCACCGCGACAGGCCTGACGGAGCAGTTCTTC. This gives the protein CATATGLTEQFF.

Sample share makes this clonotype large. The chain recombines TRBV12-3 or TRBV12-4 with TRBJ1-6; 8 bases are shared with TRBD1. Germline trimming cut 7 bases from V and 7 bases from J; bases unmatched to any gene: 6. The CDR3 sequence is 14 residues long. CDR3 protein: CASTSTGANSPLHF. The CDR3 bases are TGTGCCAGCACCTCGACAGGGGCGAATTCACCCCTCCACTTT.

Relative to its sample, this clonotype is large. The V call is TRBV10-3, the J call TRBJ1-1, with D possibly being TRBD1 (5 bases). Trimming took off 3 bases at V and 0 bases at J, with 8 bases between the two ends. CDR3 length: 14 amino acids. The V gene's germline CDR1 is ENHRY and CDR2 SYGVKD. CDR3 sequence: CAISDWGVNTEAFF. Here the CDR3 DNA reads TGTGCCATCAGTGATTGGGGGGTGAACACTGAAGCTTTCTTT.

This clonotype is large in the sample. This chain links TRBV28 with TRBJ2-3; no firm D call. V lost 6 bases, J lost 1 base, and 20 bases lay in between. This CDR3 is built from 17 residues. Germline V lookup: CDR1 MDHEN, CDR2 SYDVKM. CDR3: CASRVPGPEARTDTQYF. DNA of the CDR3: TGTGCCAGCAGGGTACCCGGGCCCGAGGCTCGCACAGATACGCAGTATTTT.

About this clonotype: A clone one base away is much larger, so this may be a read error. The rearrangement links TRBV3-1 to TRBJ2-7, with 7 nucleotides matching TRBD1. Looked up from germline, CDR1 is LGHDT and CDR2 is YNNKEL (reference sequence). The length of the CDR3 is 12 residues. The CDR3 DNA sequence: TGTGCCAGCAGCCCGACAGGGCACGAGCGGTACTTC. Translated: CASSPTGHERYF.

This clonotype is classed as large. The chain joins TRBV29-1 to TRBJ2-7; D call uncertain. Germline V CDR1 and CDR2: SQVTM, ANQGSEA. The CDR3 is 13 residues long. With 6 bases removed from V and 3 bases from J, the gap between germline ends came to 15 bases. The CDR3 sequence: CSVAPGPIYEQYF. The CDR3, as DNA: TGCAGCGTGGCTCCCGGGCCGATCTACGAGCAGTACTTC.

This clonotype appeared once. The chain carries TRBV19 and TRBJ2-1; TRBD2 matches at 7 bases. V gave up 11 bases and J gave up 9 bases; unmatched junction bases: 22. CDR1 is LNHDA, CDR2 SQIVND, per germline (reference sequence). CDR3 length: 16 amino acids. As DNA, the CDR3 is TGTGCCGGCACTGATACCGGGACTACGGTAGGCCTTGAGCAGTTCTTC. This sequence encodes CAGTDTGTTVGLEQFF. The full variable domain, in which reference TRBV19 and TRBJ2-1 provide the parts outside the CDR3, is DGGITQSPKYLFRKEGQNVTLSCEQNLNHDAMYWYRQDPGQGLRLIYYSQIVNDFQKGDIAEGYSVSREKKESFPLTVTSAQKNPTAFYLCAGTDTGTTVGLEQFFGPGTRLTVL.

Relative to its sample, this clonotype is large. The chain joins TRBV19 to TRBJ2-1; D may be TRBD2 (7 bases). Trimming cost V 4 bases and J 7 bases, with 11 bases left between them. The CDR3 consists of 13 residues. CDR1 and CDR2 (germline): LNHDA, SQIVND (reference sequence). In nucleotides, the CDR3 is TGTGCCAGTAGTAGCGGGGGCTTTAATGAGCAGTTCTTC. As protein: CASSSGGFNEQFF.

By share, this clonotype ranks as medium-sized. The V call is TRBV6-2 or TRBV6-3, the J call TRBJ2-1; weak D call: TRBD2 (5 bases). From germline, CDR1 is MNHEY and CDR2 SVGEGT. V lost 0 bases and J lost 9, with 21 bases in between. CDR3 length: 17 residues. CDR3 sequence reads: CASSYSVWGRGFTEQFF. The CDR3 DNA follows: TGTGCCAGCAGTTACTCTGTCTGGGGTCGAGGGTTTACTGAGCAGTTCTTC.

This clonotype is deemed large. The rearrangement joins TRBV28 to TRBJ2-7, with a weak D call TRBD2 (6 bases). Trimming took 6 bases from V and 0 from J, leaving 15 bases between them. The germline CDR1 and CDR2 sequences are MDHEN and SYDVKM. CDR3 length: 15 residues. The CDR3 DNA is TGTGCCAGCAGCCAGGTAGCGGATTCCTCCTACGAGCAGTACTTC. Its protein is CASSQVADSSYEQYF. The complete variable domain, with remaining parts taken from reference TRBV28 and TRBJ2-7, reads DVKVTQSSRYLVKRTGEKVFLECVQDMDHENMFWYRQDPGLGLRLIYFSYDVKMKEKGDIPEGYSVSREKKERFSLILESASTNQTSMYLCASSQVADSSYEQYFGPGTRLTVT.

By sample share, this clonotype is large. Here the CDR3 reads CASSAAPRGAEKLFF. The CDR3 region has the DNA TGTGCCAGCAGTGCTGCCCCGCGGGGGGCGGAAAAACTGTTTTTT. This chain links TRBV25-1 with TRBJ1-4, with TRBD1 as a possible D gene (6 bases). Trimming took 4 bases from V and 8 from J, leaving 17 bases between them. CDR3 length equals 15 residues. Germline V gene sequence: CDR1 MGHDK, CDR2 SYGVNS.

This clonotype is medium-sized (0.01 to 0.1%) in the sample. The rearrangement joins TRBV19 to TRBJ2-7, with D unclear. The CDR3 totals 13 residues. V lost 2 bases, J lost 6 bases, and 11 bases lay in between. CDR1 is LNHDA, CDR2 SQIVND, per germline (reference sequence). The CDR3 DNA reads TGTGCCAGTAGTATATTCGCAGCCACCGAGCAGTACTTC. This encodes CASSIFAATEQYF.

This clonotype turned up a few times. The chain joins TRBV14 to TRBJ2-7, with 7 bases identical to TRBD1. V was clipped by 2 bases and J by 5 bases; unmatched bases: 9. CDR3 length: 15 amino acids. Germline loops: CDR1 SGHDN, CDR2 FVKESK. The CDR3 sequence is CASSQLQGLGNEQYF. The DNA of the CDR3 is TGTGCCAGCAGCCAATTACAGGGGTTGGGAAACGAGCAGTACTTC.

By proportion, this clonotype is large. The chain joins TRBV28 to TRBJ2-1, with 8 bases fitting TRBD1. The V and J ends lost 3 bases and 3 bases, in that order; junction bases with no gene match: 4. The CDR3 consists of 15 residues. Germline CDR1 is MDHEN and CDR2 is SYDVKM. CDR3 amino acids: CASSFEGQDYNEQFF. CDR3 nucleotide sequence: TGTGCCAGCAGTTTCGAGGGACAGGACTACAATGAGCAGTTCTTC.

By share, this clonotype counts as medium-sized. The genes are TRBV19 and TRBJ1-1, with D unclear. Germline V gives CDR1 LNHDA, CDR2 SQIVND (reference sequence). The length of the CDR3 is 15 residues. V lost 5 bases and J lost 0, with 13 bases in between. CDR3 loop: CASSPLWALNTEAFF. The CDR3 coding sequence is TGTGCCAGTAGTCCTCTATGGGCCCTGAACACTGAAGCTTTCTTT.